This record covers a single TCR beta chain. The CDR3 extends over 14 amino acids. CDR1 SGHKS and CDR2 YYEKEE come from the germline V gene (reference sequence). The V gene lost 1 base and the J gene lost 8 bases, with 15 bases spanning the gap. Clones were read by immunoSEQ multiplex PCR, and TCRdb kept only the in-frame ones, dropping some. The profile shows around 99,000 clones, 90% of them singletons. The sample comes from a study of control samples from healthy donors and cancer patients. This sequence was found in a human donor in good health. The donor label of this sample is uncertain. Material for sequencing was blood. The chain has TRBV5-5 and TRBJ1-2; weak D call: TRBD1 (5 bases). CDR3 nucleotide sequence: TGTGCCAGCAGCTTGAGCCGGGGGACTTACGGCTACACCTTC. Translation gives CASSLSRGTYGYTF.